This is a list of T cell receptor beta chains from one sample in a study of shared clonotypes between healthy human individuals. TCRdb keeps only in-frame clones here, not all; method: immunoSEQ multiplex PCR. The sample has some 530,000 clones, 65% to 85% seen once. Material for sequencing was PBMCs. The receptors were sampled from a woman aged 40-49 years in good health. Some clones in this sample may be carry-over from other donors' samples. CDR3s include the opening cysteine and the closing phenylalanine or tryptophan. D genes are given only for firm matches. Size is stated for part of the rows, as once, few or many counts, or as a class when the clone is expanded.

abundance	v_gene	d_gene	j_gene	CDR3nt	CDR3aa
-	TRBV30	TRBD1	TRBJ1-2	TGTGCCTGGAGTGTATTTGAGACAGGGGGCGAAAGTGGCTACACCTTC	CAWSVFETGGESGYTF
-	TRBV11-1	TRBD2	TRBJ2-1	TGTGCCAGCAGCTTAGGACTAGCGGGAGGTTATGAGCAGTTCTTC	CASSLGLAGGYEQFF
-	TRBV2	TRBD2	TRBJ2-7	TGTGCCAGCAGAGCCTCGGGAGGGCACTCCTACGAGCAGTACTTC	CASRASGGHSYEQYF
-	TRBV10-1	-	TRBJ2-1	TGCGCCAGCAGTGAGTCGGGCTGGGGGGACAATGAGCAGTTCTTC	CASSESGWGDNEQFF
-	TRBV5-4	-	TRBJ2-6	TGTGCCAGCAGCTCCCAGGCTTCTGACGCCAACGTCCTGACTTTC	CASSSQASDANVLTF
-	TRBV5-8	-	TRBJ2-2	TGTGCCAGCAGTTCAGGAAACGGGGCAGGGAGAACCGGGGAGCTGTTTTTT	CASSSGNGAGRTGELFF
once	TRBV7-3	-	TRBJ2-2	TGTGCCAGCAGTCCCAACGGCCCCTACGCGAACACCGGGGAGCTGTTTTTT	CASSPNGPYANTGELFF
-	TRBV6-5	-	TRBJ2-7	TGTGCCAGCAGTTACCAGGACTTCGGCGAGCAGTACTTC	CASSYQDFGEQYF
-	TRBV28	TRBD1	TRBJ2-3	TGTGCCAGCAGGGGGACAGGCACAGATACGCAGTATTTT	CASRGTGTDTQYF
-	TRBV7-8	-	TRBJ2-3	TGTGCCAGCAGCTTAGGGGTCACAGATACGCAGTATTTT	CASSLGVTDTQYF
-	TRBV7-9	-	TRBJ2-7	TGTGCCAGCAGCCCCTATGGGAGCTACGAGCAGTACTTC	CASSPYGSYEQYF
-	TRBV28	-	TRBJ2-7	TGTGCCAGCAGTTTATTACTGGGGGCCTACGAGCAGTACTTC	CASSLLLGAYEQYF
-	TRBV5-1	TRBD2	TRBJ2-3	TGCGCCAGCCGGACCGGACTAGCGGGAGCCACAGATACGCAGTATTTT	CASRTGLAGATDTQYF
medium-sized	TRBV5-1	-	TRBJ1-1	TGCGCCAGCAGCTTGCGTGGGGGCCTTGAAGCTTTCTTT	CASSLRGGLEAFF
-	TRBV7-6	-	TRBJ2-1	TGTGCCAGCAGCTTATTGGGGGTACGTGGTGAGCAGTTCTTC	CASSLLGVRGEQFF
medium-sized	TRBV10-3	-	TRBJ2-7	TGTGCCATCAGTGAGGGGCCTTCGTCGTCCTACGAGCAGTACTTC	CAISEGPSSSYEQYF
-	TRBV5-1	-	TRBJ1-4	TGCGCCAGCAGACGGCCCGGGCAGTCTAATGAAAAACTGTTTTTT	CASRRPGQSNEKLFF
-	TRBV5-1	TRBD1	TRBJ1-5	TGCGCCAGCAGCTTAGACCCCCCCGACAGGGGCGGACAGCCCCAGCATTTT	CASSLDPPDRGGQPQHF
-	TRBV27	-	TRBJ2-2	TGTGCCAGCAGTTGGGGGCCCGGGGAGCTGTTTTTT	CASSWGPGELFF
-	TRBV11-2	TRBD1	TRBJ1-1	TGTGCCAGCAGCCAAAGGACAGGGGGTATTGAAGCTTTCTTT	CASSQRTGGIEAFF
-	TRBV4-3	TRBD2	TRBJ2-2	TGCGCCAGCAGCCAAGGGTCAGCGGGAGACACCGGGGAGCTGTTTTTT	CASSQGSAGDTGELFF
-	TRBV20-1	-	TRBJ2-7	TGCAGTGGTATGTTCTCCTACGAGCAGTACTTC	CSGMFSYEQYF
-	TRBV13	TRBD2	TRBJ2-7	TGTGCCAGCACCCGGGGGGGCTGGCCTCTGGTCGAGCAGTACTTC	CASTRGGWPLVEQYF
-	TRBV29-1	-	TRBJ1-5	TGCAGCGTTTCGGACGGTTCCAATCAGCCCCAGCATTTT	CSVSDGSNQPQHF
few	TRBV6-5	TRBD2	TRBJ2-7	TGTGCCAGCAGGGACGGGGGGGGCGAGCAGTACTTC	CASRDGGGEQYF
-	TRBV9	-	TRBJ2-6	TGTGCCAGCAGCGTAGTAGGACAGAGCTCTGGGGCCAACGTCCTGACTTTC	CASSVVGQSSGANVLTF
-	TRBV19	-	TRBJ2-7	TGTGCCAGTAGTATAAACAGGAACGAGCAGTACTTC	CASSINRNEQYF
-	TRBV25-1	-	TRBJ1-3	TGTGCCAGCAGTGAATACGGGACAACCGGAAACACCATATATTTT	CASSEYGTTGNTIYF
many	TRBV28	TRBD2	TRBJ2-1	TGTGCCAGCAGTTTAAGTGGGTCTAGCGGGAACGAGCAGTTCTTC	CASSLSGSSGNEQFF
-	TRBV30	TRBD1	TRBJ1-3	TGTGCCTGGATGGGACAGTTTTCTGGAAACACCATATATTTT	CAWMGQFSGNTIYF
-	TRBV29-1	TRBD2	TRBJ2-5	TGCAGCGTTGAAGATCGCTGGGGGGGGGAGACCCAGTACTTC	CSVEDRWGGETQYF
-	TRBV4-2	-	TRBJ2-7	TGTGCCAGCAGCCCCCCCGGCCCGGGAGACGAGCAGTACTTC	CASSPPGPGDEQYF
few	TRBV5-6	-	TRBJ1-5	TGTGCCAGCAGCTTGGGGGGAGGCAGGCTCGCGCCCCAGCATTTT	CASSLGGGRLAPQHF
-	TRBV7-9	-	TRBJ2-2	TGTGCCAGCAGCCTGGGAGTGGAAACCGGGGAGCTGTTTTTT	CASSLGVETGELFF
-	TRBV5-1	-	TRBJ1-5	TGCGCCAGCAGTGGGGGGGCGGATCAGCCCCAGCATTTT	CASSGGADQPQHF
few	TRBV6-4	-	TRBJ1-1	TGTGCCAGCAGCCTACAGGAGCACACTGAAGCTTTCTTT	CASSLQEHTEAFF
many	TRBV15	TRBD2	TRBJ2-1	TGTGCCACCAGCGAACGGACTAGCGGGATAAATGAGCAGTTCTTC	CATSERTSGINEQFF
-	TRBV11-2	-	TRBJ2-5	TGTGCCAGCAGCCCCCTTGGCAGAGAGACCCAGTACTTC	CASSPLGRETQYF
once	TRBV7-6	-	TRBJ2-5	TGTGCCAGCAGCTCAAGGGGTACTCTACAAGAGACCCAGTACTTC	CASSSRGTLQETQYF
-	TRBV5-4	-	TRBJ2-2	TGTGCCAGCAGCCCGGTGGGTGCCCCGAACACCGGGGAGCTGTTTTTT	CASSPVGAPNTGELFF
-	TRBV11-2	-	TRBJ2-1	TGTGCCAGCAGCCCCCGAACGACAGCCCTCCCAGGGAATGAGCAGTTCTTC	CASSPRTTALPGNEQFF
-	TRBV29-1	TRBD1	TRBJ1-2	TGCAGCGTTGGCATAACAGGGGGCTATGGCTACACCTTC	CSVGITGGYGYTF
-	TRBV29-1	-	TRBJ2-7	TGCAGCGTTGGTCACTTATCTGGGGAAGCCTACGAGCAGTACTTC	CSVGHLSGEAYEQYF
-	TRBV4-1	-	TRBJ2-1	TGCGCCAGCAGCCAAGGAATGGGGGGACACAATGAGCAGTTCTTC	CASSQGMGGHNEQFF
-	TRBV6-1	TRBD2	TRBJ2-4	TGTGCCAGCAGTGAACGGGAGGGAAACATTCAGTACTTC	CASSEREGNIQYF
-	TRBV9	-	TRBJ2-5	TGTGCCAGCAGCGTAGCTAGCGGGACAGGGCGGGAGACCCAGTACTTC	CASSVASGTGRETQYF
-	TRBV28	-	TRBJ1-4	TGTGCCAGCAGTTCGATCCAGGCATCGACGAATGAAAAACTGTTTTTT	CASSSIQASTNEKLFF
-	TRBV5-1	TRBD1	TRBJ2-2	TGCGCCAGCAGTATTAGGGGGCGCACCGGGGAGCTGTTTTTT	CASSIRGRTGELFF
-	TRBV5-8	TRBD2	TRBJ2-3	TGTGCCAGCAGCTTGGCCTCACTAGCGGTTAGCACAGATACGCAGTATTTT	CASSLASLAVSTDTQYF
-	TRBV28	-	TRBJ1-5	TGTGCCAGCAGTTTTGTTCCGGCGGGGTATAGCAATCAGCCCCAGCATTTT	CASSFVPAGYSNQPQHF